These 31 T cell receptor beta chains share one sample of origin, sequenced in a study of T-cell reconstitution after alpha-beta-depleted transplantation in children listed by TCRdb under 2016. The library was obtained by PCR. The instrument given in TCRdb is Illumina HiSeq 2500. Molecular barcoding was employed in the preparation of TCR libraries, with unique molecular identifiers being used to normalize TCRbeta repertoire quantification. TCRdb reworked the public reads: Q25 trimming with fastp, MiXCR clone assembly, productive beta chains retained. CDR3 protein sequences are deduplicated, and each keeps its most common genes and DNA. Here the sample has just under 250,000 distinct CDR3 sequences; 20% to 30% occur a single time. The leading ten clones occupy over 2.5% of the sample. Explained via the paper, the treatment or condition label denotes: allogeneic hematopoietic cell transplantation with graft depleted of TCRalphabeta T cells and CD19 B cells.

The sample in question was PBMCs, obtained before TCRalphabeta/CD19-depleted stem cell transplant. The receptors were gathered from a girl aged 2 to 10 with Fanconi anemia, due to receive a stem cell transplant.

The chain carries TRBV7-2 and TRBJ2-1; D is perhaps TRBD2 (5 bases). Germline values: CDR1 SGHTA, CDR2 FQGNSA. CDR3 length: 12 amino acids. Between the trimmed V and J ends, which lost 6 bases and 8 bases, there was a span of 11 bases. The CDR3 sequence: CASRTLGDEQFF. The CDR3 DNA reads as TGTGCCAGCAGGACCCTCGGGGATGAGCAGTTCTTC.

Many counts were recorded for this clonotype. V gene TRBV29-1 combines with J gene TRBJ2-3, with a possible D match to TRBD2 (5 bases). V was shortened by 2 bases and J by 7 bases, with 22 bases between the two germline ends. CDR1 and CDR2 (germline): SQVTM, ANQGSEA. The length of the CDR3 is 16 residues. In DNA form, the CDR3 reads TGCAGCGTTGAACCCCTGGGGTCGTGGGAGCTTCATACGCAGTATTTT. The encoded protein is CSVEPLGSWELHTQYF.

The chain couples TRBV20-1 to TRBJ2-1; D possibly corresponds to TRBD1 (5 bases). The V and J ends lost 8 bases and 0 bases respectively, with 20 bases between them. Germline lookup yields CDR1 DFQATT and CDR2 SNEGSKA (reference sequence). The CDR3 runs to 16 residues. The CDR3 loop reads CSSFREPHSSYNEQFF. CDR3 sequence (DNA): TGCAGTTCTTTCAGGGAACCGCATAGCTCCTACAATGAGCAGTTCTTC.

This clonotype came up many times. CDR3 DNA: TGCAGCGTTCCCGGACAGGGAGGCCAAGAGACCCAGTACTTC. Amino acid sequence: CSVPGQGGQETQYF. V is TRBV29-1 and J is TRBJ2-5, with 8 bases identical to TRBD1. The CDR3 is 14 residues long. V shed 5 bases and J 1 base; nucleotides not matched to a gene: 6. The germline gives CDR1 SQVTM, CDR2 ANQGSEA.

This clonotype was found a few times. The gene calls are TRBV7-2 and TRBJ1-2; D perhaps matches TRBD1 (5 bases). V was pared by 1 base and J by 5 bases, with 14 bases between. This CDR3 comprises 15 residues. Germline assignment: CDR1 SGHTA and CDR2 FQGNSA. CDR3: CASSLGSTEKYGYTF. The CDR3 DNA sequence: TGTGCCAGCAGCTTAGGGTCGACAGAGAAGTATGGCTACACCTTC.

The chain combines TRBV2 with TRBJ1-2, with D possibly being TRBD1 (6 bases). V lost 9 bases to trimming and J lost 6 bases, with 14 bases between them. CDR3 size: 12 residues. From germline, CDR1 is SNHLY and CDR2 FYNNEI. CDR3 nucleotide sequence: TGTGCCAGGTTACAGGGAAACGATGGCTACACCTTC. This codes for CARLQGNDGYTF.

This clonotype was found many times. The rearrangement links TRBV29-1 to TRBJ2-4, with D tentatively TRBD1 (5 bases). Trimming pared 7 bases from V and 8 bases from J, leaving 15 bases between. The germline CDR1 and CDR2 sequences are SQVTM and ANQGSEA. The CDR3 extends over 12 amino acids. The chain's CDR3 is CSANTGFDIQYF. The CDR3 region has the DNA TGCAGCGCCAACACAGGATTCGACATTCAGTACTTC.

Regarding this clonotype: It is likely a read error, because the conserved phenylalanine at the end of the CDR3 is missing. The chain combines TRBV30 with TRBJ2-1; D gene unclear. The CDR3 runs 13 residues. V lost 2 bases, J lost 7 bases, and 12 bases lay in between. Germline V CDR1 and CDR2: GTSNPN, SVGIG (reference sequence). The CDR3 loop reads CAWSHIRLNEQFV. DNA for the CDR3: TGTGCCTGGAGTCATATCCGACTGAATGAGCAGTTCGTC.

In its sample, this clonotype was seen many times. The rearrangement links TRBV12-3 or TRBV12-4 to TRBJ2-5; 9 bases are shared with TRBD2. CDR3 length equals 13 residues. Trimming took 8 bases from V and 5 from J; bases not matched to a gene: 6. The CDR3 DNA follows: TGTGCCAGCGGGAACCTAGCGGGGGAGACCCAGTACTTC. This encodes CASGNLAGETQYF.

This rearrangement joins TRBV29-1 to TRBJ2-3; D not resolved. Between the trimmed V and J ends, which lost 2 bases and 3 bases, there was a span of 15 bases. The germline CDR1 and CDR2 sequences are SQVTM and ANQGSEA. The CDR3 is 15 amino acids. CDR3 DNA: TGCAGCGTTGAATCGTTGGCAGGACGGACAGATACGCAGTATTTT. Residues: CSVESLAGRTDTQYF.

This clonotype came up a few times. The chain combines TRBV18 with TRBJ2-3; tentative D call: TRBD1 (6 bases). CDR3 length equals 18 residues. The germline CDR1 and CDR2 sequences are KGHSH and LQKENI. Trimming stripped 0 bases from V and 6 bases from J, with 22 bases between. The CDR3 DNA reads as TGTGCCAGCTCACCACCGGGCACAGGGAAGTGGTGGGAGGATACGCAGTATTTT. This encodes CASSPPGTGKWWEDTQYF.

This clonotype was found a few times. V gene TRBV10-3 combines with J gene TRBJ1-6; no clear D. V was shortened by 2 bases and J by 9 bases, with 14 bases between the two germline ends. Germline V gives CDR1 ENHRY, CDR2 SYGVKD. There are 15 residues in the CDR3. DNA for the CDR3: TGTGCCATCAGTGAGGGGGATTACGGGGTTTCACCCCTCCACTTT. Its translation: CAISEGDYGVSPLHF.

This clonotype was observed once. The chain carries TRBV20-1 and TRBJ1-1, with TRBD1 matching 7 bases. CDR3 length: 13 amino acids. Germline loops: CDR1 DFQATT, CDR2 SNEGSKA (reference sequence). The CDR3 sequence is CSPSRDRNTEAFF. The DNA of the CDR3 is TGCAGCCCGTCCCGGGACAGGAACACTGAAGCTTTCTTT.

This clonotype occurred many times. The V call is TRBV29-1, the J call TRBJ2-1; 7 bases align to TRBD1. There are 14 residues in the CDR3. V lost 5 bases and J lost 9; bases outside the gene matches: 13. Germline CDR1 reads SQVTM; CDR2 reads ANQGSEA. DNA for the CDR3: TGCAGCGTTACTAGAGACAGGGCTGTTGGTGAGCAGTTCTTC. Its translation is CSVTRDRAVGEQFF.

This clonotype occurred a few times. The V and J genes are TRBV7-6 and TRBJ1-3; no reliable D call. CDR3 length equals 17 residues. Looked up from germline, CDR1 is SGHVS and CDR2 is FNYEAQ. V lost 2 bases and J 0 bases, leaving 14 bases between the germline ends. CDR3 coding DNA: TGTGCCAGCAGCTTACTCCGAGGAGGTCTCTCTGGAAACACCATATATTTT. This encodes CASSLLRGGLSGNTIYF.

This clonotype was found a few times. The V gene is TRBV7-7, the J gene TRBJ2-1; D perhaps matches TRBD2 (7 bases). The germline V gene has CDR1 SSHAT and CDR2 FNYEAQ (reference sequence). V lost 10 bases and J lost 0, with 28 bases in between. This CDR3 has 19 amino acids. CDR3 bases: TGTGCCATCTGTGTCCGATTGGGGGGGCACATAAGCTCCTACAATGAGCAGTTCTTC. It encodes CAICVRLGGHISSYNEQFF.

The chain combines TRBV20-1 with TRBJ2-7; D may be TRBD1 (5 bases). The CDR3 runs to 14 residues. In germline, CDR1 is DFQATT, CDR2 SNEGSKA (reference sequence). The germline V and J ends were trimmed by 4 bases and 2 bases, with 15 bases remaining between them. CDR3 DNA: TGCAGTGCTACCTACAGACAGATCCCCTACGAGCAGTACTTC. Translating gives CSATYRQIPYEQYF.

This clonotype has at least ten counts. This chain uses TRBV12-3 or TRBV12-4 with TRBJ1-3; D not certain. Trimming shortened V by 1 base and J by 4 bases, and 5 bases separated the two germline ends. The CDR3 runs to 13 residues. The chain's CDR3 is CASSLGVGNTIYF. The CDR3 DNA reads as TGTGCCAGCAGTTTAGGGGTAGGAAACACCATATATTTT.

This clonotype was seen repeatedly, ten times or more. The chain combines TRBV9 with TRBJ2-3; 7 bases are shared with TRBD2. V lost 0 bases and J lost 5; bases outside the gene matches: 6. The CDR3 spans 15 residues. Per germline, CDR1 SGDLS and CDR2 YYNGEE. CDR3 sequence (DNA): TGTGCCAGCAGCGTAGGAGAGACTAGCCTAGATACGCAGTATTTT. It encodes CASSVGETSLDTQYF.

This clonotype has at least ten counts. The chain couples TRBV7-3 to TRBJ2-7, with D tentatively TRBD2 (6 bases). Germline-derived CDR1 and CDR2 are SGHTA and FQGTGA. The CDR3 runs 16 residues. V was clipped by 1 base and J by 8 bases, with 21 bases between them. The CDR3 reads CASSLNPTTRLVQQYF. The CDR3 DNA is TGTGCCAGCAGCTTAAACCCCACAACAAGACTAGTGCAGCAGTACTTC.

This chain joins TRBV11-2 and TRBJ2-2; D uncertain. The CDR3 spans 14 residues. Trimming took 5 bases from V and 7 from J, leaving 14 bases between them. Germline V gene data show CDR1 as SGHAT and CDR2 as FQNNGV. CDR3 sequence: CASSPLNGIGELFF. The DNA for the CDR3 is TGTGCCAGCAGCCCACTTAATGGCATCGGGGAGCTGTTTTTT.

This clonotype was seen repeatedly, ten times or more. The gene calls are TRBV27 and TRBJ2-7, with D perhaps being TRBD1 or TRBD2 (5 bases each). The V gene's germline CDR1 is MNHEY and CDR2 SMNVEV (reference sequence). V lost 3 bases to trimming and J lost 3 bases, with 15 bases between them. This CDR3 region has 15 residues. Here the CDR3 reads CASSFTRDPFYEQYF. The CDR3 DNA reads TGTGCCAGCAGTTTTACCAGGGACCCCTTCTACGAGCAGTACTTC.

J is TRBJ1-6 and V is TRBV7-3; 8 bases are a match to TRBD1. CDR3 length: 14 residues. Germline CDR1 is SGHTA and CDR2 is FQGTGA. V shed 1 base, J shed 7 bases, and the junction held 0 bases outside the gene matches. CDR3 nucleotide sequence: TGTGCCAGCAGCTTAAGGACAGGGAATTCACCCCTCCACTTT. Translation: CASSLRTGNSPLHF.

This clonotype was recorded at least ten times. The genes are TRBV15 and TRBJ2-7, with 11 bases identical to TRBD2. With 5 bases clipped from V and 2 bases from J, the junction kept 5 bases outside the gene matches. Germline loops: CDR1 LNHNV, CDR2 YYDKDF (reference sequence). This CDR3 spans 15 amino acids. The CDR3 DNA reads as TGTGCCACCAGCCGGGGACTAGCGGCGGCCTACGAGCAGTACTTC. It codes for CATSRGLAAAYEQYF.

Worth noting for this clonotype: One end of the junction varies from germline; a read error may be responsible. The V and J genes are TRBV20-1 and TRBJ2-1, with 10 bases identical to TRBD2. The CDR3 covers 20 residues. The V gene's germline CDR1 is DFQATT and CDR2 SNEGSKA (reference sequence). The CDR3 sequence is CCARDRKGPGTSARYNEQFF. The CDR3 DNA is TGCTGTGCTAGAGATCGTAAGGGTCCGGGGACTAGCGCACGATACAATGAGCAGTTCTTC.

This clonotype was detected ten times or more. This sequence joins TRBV20-1 and TRBJ2-1; no clear D gene. This CDR3 comprises 13 residues. The germline V gene has CDR1 DFQATT and CDR2 SNEGSKA (reference sequence). V was cut by 1 base and J by 6 bases, with 10 bases left in between. CDR3 coding DNA: TGCAGTGCTAGAGTCACTATACTCAATGAGCAGTTCTTC. This codes for CSARVTILNEQFF.

The gene calls are TRBV11-2 and TRBJ1-6; D gene ambiguous. The germline V and J ends were trimmed by 0 bases and 14 bases, with 23 bases remaining between them. CDR1 SGHAT and CDR2 FQNNGV come from the germline V gene. This CDR3 contains 17 residues. The CDR3 spells CASSLESGPQWVVALHF. The CDR3 DNA reads TGTGCCAGCAGCTTAGAATCCGGCCCCCAATGGGTAGTGGCCCTCCACTTT.

There are many counts of this clonotype. The chain employs TRBV10-3 and TRBJ2-7; 7 bases match TRBD1. Trimming took 6 bases from V and 2 from J; bases not matched to a gene: 10. The V gene's germline CDR1 is ENHRY and CDR2 SYGVKD. This CDR3 comprises 15 residues. The CDR3 region is CAIRKGAHLAYEQYF. In nucleotides, the CDR3 is TGTGCCATCAGAAAGGGGGCCCATCTCGCCTACGAGCAGTACTTC.

The table lists this clonotype with many counts. The V call is TRBV5-1, the J call TRBJ2-5, with TRBD2 matching 12 bases. The V and J ends lost 0 bases and 3 bases, in that order; junction bases with no gene match: 3. The CDR3 has 16 residues. CDR1 and CDR2 from the germline V gene are SGHRS and YFSETQ. CDR3 loop: CASSLALAGGKETQYF. The CDR3 bases are TGCGCCAGCAGCTTGGCGCTAGCGGGGGGGAAAGAGACCCAGTACTTC. Combining the CDR3 with reference TRBV5-1 and TRBJ2-5 gives the whole variable domain KAGVTQTPRYLIKTRGQQVTLSCSPISGHRSVSWYQQTPGQGLQFLFEYFSETQRNKGNFPGRFSGRQFSNSRSEMNVSTLELGDSALYLCASSLALAGGKETQYFGPGTRLLVL.

This clonotype was picked up a small number of times. The rearrangement uses TRBV15 and TRBJ1-5, with D uncertain. Trimming stripped 3 bases from V and 0 bases from J, with 9 bases between. CDR3 length: 15 amino acids. Germline CDR1 reads LNHNV; CDR2 reads YYDKDF (reference sequence). CDR3 sequence: CATSRHTDSNQPQHF. CDR3 sequence (DNA): TGTGCCACCAGCAGGCACACAGATAGCAATCAGCCCCAGCATTTT.

The chain uses TRBV12-5 and TRBJ2-7; the D gene is possibly TRBD2 (5 bases). CDR1 LGHNT and CDR2 FRNRAP come from the germline V gene. Trimming left V 6 bases short and J 3 bases short, with 18 bases between. The CDR3 loop spans 15 amino acids. CDR3 amino acids: CASGLAPGPNYEQYF. CDR3 in DNA: TGTGCTAGTGGCCTAGCTCCGGGCCCCAACTACGAGCAGTACTTC.